This T cell receptor beta chain was sequenced for a study of blood T cell repertoires in COVID-19. The wider study: The origin of the acute and convalescent COVID-19 samples was the United States, Italy and Spain. Sources were T cells, B-cell-depleted T cells, or PBMCs; the material itself was cDNA or gDNA.

As originally analysed: The authors estimated nucleated cell counts from reference gene primer amplification. Libraries were prepared by immunoSEQ multiplex PCR; TCRdb keeps only in-frame clonotypes and omits some of them. That table is the source of V, J and clone size, and D and trimming were worked out from the DNA. The table records 60,000 or so clones, about 82% of them present only once. Germline V gene sequence: CDR1 SEHNR, CDR2 FQNEAQ (reference sequence). The CDR3 sequence is 17 residues long. V lost 3 bases and J lost 4; bases outside the gene matches: 10. The V call is TRBV7-9, the J call TRBJ2-2; 8 positions agree with TRBD1. Sequences were obtained from peripheral blood. This clonotype was obtained from a human donor in a cohort sampled during active COVID-19. Here the CDR3 DNA reads TGTGCCAGCAGCTTCCGGACAGGGTTTTTCGGCACCGGGGAGCTGTTTTTT. This encodes CASSFRTGFFGTGELFF.